Listed below are T cell receptor beta chains from one sample, sequenced in a study of T-cell memory formation after mild COVID-19. One entry per CDR3 protein results from TCRdb running MiXCR on the 5' RACE reads. The data hold approximately 300,000 distinct CDR3 sequences, with roughly 19% observed a single time. Sample: PBMCs or a T cell subset sorted from them (not recorded which). The source of these receptors is a man between 18 and 35 years old who had mild COVID-19 (a few samples of this study predate the infection). Cell type and time point are not known. CDR3s include the opening cysteine and the closing phenylalanine or tryptophan.

TRBV5-6 | CASSLAGGMETQYF
TRBV13 | CASSPGTLYEQYF
TRBV20-1 | CSARDGTDTQYF
TRBV3-1 | CASSQRGVVVDTEAFF
TRBV10-1 | CASIRVKNIQYF
TRBV5-1 | CASSLGQKWDTQYF
TRBV4-2 | CASSQDLRGDSYGYTF
TRBV10-2 | CAGNRGPNTEAFF
TRBV12-3/TRBV12-4 | CASSPTGTDTQYF
TRBV6-5 | CASSYSRGRYGYTF
TRBV11-1 | CASRDRSDTGELFF
TRBV5-6 | CASSLAGRGFTEAFF
TRBV10-3 | CAIRASGPTDTQYF
TRBV24-1 | CATQGWGDGELFF
TRBV2 | CASSGGFDTQYF
TRBV6-5 | CASGQGVTGELFF
TRBV5-6 | CASSSTGGTDTQYF
TRBV3-1 | CASSQAGGAGAGELIF
TRBV7-8 | CASSSRFATNEKLFF
TRBV3-1 | CASSQGYGAGELFF
TRBV6-5 | CASSYSTGIYNEQFF
TRBV5-1 | CASSGAGRGTDTQYF
TRBV5-1 | CASSFSRGLGTGELFF
TRBV5-1 | CAKVSRFSGNTIYF
TRBV10-2 | CATRGQGWNSPLHF
TRBV10-3 | CAISREGPTNEKLFF
TRBV18 | CASSPPPGGQAFF
TRBV7-9 | CASSLEAGYTF
TRBV12-3/TRBV12-4 | CASRLAGGPSYEQYF
TRBV9 | CASSLQGFSYEQYF
TRBV7-2 | CASSLTSGGTNYGYTF
TRBV25-1 | CASSEYQGRDEQYF
TRBV4-3 | CASSQVPENEQFF
TRBV6-2/TRBV6-3 | CATLRWERETQYF
TRBV7-9 | CASSLGDRGNQETQYF
TRBV12-3/TRBV12-4 | CASRRGRVDTQYF
TRBV28 | CASSSSPGTGRDGYTF